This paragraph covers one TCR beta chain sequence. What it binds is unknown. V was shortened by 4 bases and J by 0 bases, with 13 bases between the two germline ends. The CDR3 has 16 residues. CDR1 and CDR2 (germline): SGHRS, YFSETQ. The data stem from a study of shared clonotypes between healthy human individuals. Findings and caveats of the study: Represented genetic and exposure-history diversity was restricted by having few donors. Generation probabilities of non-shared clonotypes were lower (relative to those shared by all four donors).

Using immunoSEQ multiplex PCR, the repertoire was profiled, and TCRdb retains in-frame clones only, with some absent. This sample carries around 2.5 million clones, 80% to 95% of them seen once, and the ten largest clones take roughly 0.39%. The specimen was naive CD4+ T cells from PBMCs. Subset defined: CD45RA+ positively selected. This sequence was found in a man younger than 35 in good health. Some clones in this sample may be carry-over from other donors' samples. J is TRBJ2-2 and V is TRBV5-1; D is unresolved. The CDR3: CASSPEAIPNTGELFF. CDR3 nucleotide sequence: TGCGCCAGCAGCCCCGAGGCAATTCCGAACACCGGGGAGCTGTTTTTT.